This entry features one T cell receptor beta chain sequence. Germline CDR1 and CDR2: MNHNY and SVGAGI (reference sequence). The V segment lost 4 bases and the J segment 3 bases; nucleotides outside the gene matches: 5. This CDR3 is built from 15 residues. The data belong to a study of glioma-infiltrating T cells after dendritic cell vaccination. Study at large: Patients received three intradermal dendritic cell vaccine injections at biweekly intervals.

This sample's time point: after dendritic cell vaccination, including at tumor progression/relapse. Here immunoSEQ multiplex PCR was the method, and the copy in TCRdb shows in-frame clones only, minus some. The repertoire holds about 99,000 clones, with around 80% as singletons. This sample comprised blood, obtained after dendritic cell vaccination. This clonotype was sampled from a human donor with glioblastoma. The chain links TRBV6-6 to TRBJ2-7; TRBD2 matches at 11 bases. CDR3 nucleotide sequence: TGTGCCAGCAGTTCACCTAGCGGGAGGAGCTACGAGCAGTACTTC. Amino acids: CASSSPSGRSYEQYF.